This entry lists 19 T cell receptor beta chains sequenced from one sample in a study of T cells in Graves' hyperthyroidism and ophthalmopathy. TCR beta CDR3 regions were amplified from RNA transcripts. The HTBI primer set served for first-round RT-PCR of the TCR CDR3. TCRdb reprocessed the multiplex PCR reads with MiXCR, giving one entry per CDR3 protein. This sample yields about 500,000 distinct CDR3 sequences, of which 17% are seen a single time; 17% belongs to the top ten. The sample taken for sequencing was blood. Every receptor here comes from a woman aged 18 to 35 with Graves' ophthalmopathy.

On this clonotype itself: Just one base apart from a much larger clone, this may be a read error. The genes are TRBV30 and TRBJ1-5; D remains ambiguous. The germline V gene encodes CDR1 GTSNPN and CDR2 SVGIG (reference sequence). Trimming pared 0 bases from V and 4 bases from J, leaving 13 bases between. The CDR3 runs to 15 residues. The CDR3 here is CAWSVPGSRNQPQHF. The CDR3 bases are TGTGCCTGGAGTGTACCGGGTAGTCGGAATCAGCCCCAGCATTTT.

This clonotype was detected a few times. V gene TRBV28 combines with J gene TRBJ2-7; unclear D gene. This CDR3 spans 16 amino acids. Germline V gives CDR1 MDHEN, CDR2 SYDVKM. V was cut by 3 bases and J by 0 bases, with 15 bases left in between. The CDR3: CASSFNQAYPSYEQYF. The CDR3 nucleotides read TGTGCCAGCAGTTTCAATCAGGCTTACCCCTCCTACGAGCAGTACTTC.

This clonotype was observed at least ten times. The chain's CDR3 is CASSLRGAGDYEQYF. The CDR3 bases are TGTGCCAGCAGTTTAAGGGGCGCCGGAGATTACGAGCAGTACTTC. The V gene is TRBV28, the J gene TRBJ2-7, with a tentative D call TRBD1 (5 bases). This CDR3 region has 15 residues. V lost 2 bases, J lost 4 bases, and 15 bases lay in between. Germline-derived CDR1 and CDR2 are MDHEN and SYDVKM. The full variable domain, its missing parts supplied by reference TRBV28 and TRBJ2-7, is DVKVTQSSRYLVKRTGEKVFLECVQDMDHENMFWYRQDPGLGLRLIYFSYDVKMKEKGDIPEGYSVSREKKERFSLILESASTNQTSMYLCASSLRGAGDYEQYFGPGTRLTVT.

The gene calls are TRBV5-5 and TRBJ1-1, with D possibly being TRBD1 (5 bases). This CDR3 spans 18 amino acids. Germline lookup yields CDR1 SGHKS and CDR2 YYEKEE (reference sequence). Between the trimmed V and J ends, which lost 0 bases and 3 bases, there was a span of 21 bases. The CDR3 DNA reads TGTGCCAGCAGCTTGGAAAGTTGGGCAGGGTCATCGTACACTGAAGCTTTCTTT. Protein sequence: CASSLESWAGSSYTEAFF.

This clonotype came up many times. The rearrangement links TRBV30 to TRBJ1-6; tentatively, D is TRBD1 (6 bases). V lost 5 bases and J 5 bases, leaving 13 bases between the germline ends. The CDR3 sequence is 14 residues long. Germline-derived CDR1 and CDR2 are GTSNPN and SVGIG (reference sequence). CDR3 nucleotide sequence: TGTGCCTGGGCCTTGGACAGTGATAATTCACCCCTCCACTTT. It specifies CAWALDSDNSPLHF.

In this sample, this clonotype turned up many times. J is TRBJ1-1 and V is TRBV7-3; weak D call: TRBD1 (5 bases). V gave up 1 base and J gave up 0 bases, with 9 bases separating them. CDR3 size: 15 residues. Per the germline V gene, CDR1 is SGHTA and CDR2 is FQGTGA. The CDR3 coding sequence is TGTGCCAGCAGCTTAAGTGCGGACATGAACACTGAAGCTTTCTTT. It translates to CASSLSADMNTEAFF.

The gene calls are TRBV11-2 and TRBJ1-1; 9 bases map to TRBD1. The CDR3 has 15 residues. J gave up 2 bases and V 5 bases, and 6 bases lay outside the gene matches. Germline loops: CDR1 SGHAT, CDR2 FQNNGV. The CDR3 is CASSTWTGENTEAFF. CDR3 bases: TGTGCCAGCAGCACTTGGACAGGGGAAAACACTGAAGCTTTCTTT.

This clonotype was observed many times. The chain employs TRBV6-2 or TRBV6-3 and TRBJ2-7, with 7 nucleotides matching TRBD2. CDR3 size: 15 residues. V lost 7 bases, J lost 0 bases, and 9 bases stayed unmatched. From germline, CDR1 is MNHEY and CDR2 SVGEGT. The DNA for the CDR3 is TGTGCCAGCACTCCACTAGCGCAGAGCTCCTACGAGCAGTACTTC. This sequence encodes CASTPLAQSSYEQYF.

This clonotype was counted a few times. V gene TRBV30 combines with J gene TRBJ2-3; D might be TRBD1 (5 bases). V lost 1 base and J lost 0, with 8 bases in between. CDR1 and CDR2 from the germline V gene are GTSNPN and SVGIG (reference sequence). There are 14 residues in the CDR3. This CDR3 reads CAWSEGSSTDTQYF. DNA for the CDR3: TGTGCCTGGAGTGAGGGGTCCAGCACAGATACGCAGTATTTT.

Only a few counts were recorded for this clonotype. CDR3 sequence: CASSLSQMLAKNIQYF. The CDR3 DNA is TGTGCCAGCAGTTTATCGCAGATGTTAGCCAAAAACATTCAGTACTTC. This chain connects TRBV27 to TRBJ2-4, with no clear D. The V gene lost 0 bases and the J gene lost 0 bases, with 9 bases spanning the gap. The germline V gene has CDR1 MNHEY and CDR2 SMNVEV (reference sequence). The CDR3 has 16 residues.

This clonotype was found a few times. The chain carries TRBV7-2 and TRBJ1-5; D might be TRBD1 (5 bases). The CDR3 has 13 amino acids. Germline V CDR1 and CDR2: SGHTA, FQGNSA. Trimming took 8 bases from V and 5 from J, leaving 13 bases between them. The CDR3 loop reads CASQEGPDQPQHF. The CDR3 coding sequence is TGTGCCAGCCAAGAGGGGCCGGATCAGCCCCAGCATTTT.

The chain joins TRBV5-1 to TRBJ2-5; TRBD1 is a possible D gene (6 bases). V gave up 1 base and J gave up 2 bases, with 9 bases separating them. Looked up from germline, CDR1 is SGHRS and CDR2 is YFSETQ. The CDR3 consists of 14 residues. CDR3 residues: CASSLFGQQETQYF. As DNA, the CDR3 is TGCGCCAGCAGCTTGTTTGGACAGCAAGAGACCCAGTACTTC.

The chain is built from TRBV11-2 and TRBJ2-7, with D unclear. In germline, CDR1 is SGHAT, CDR2 FQNNGV. The V gene lost 5 bases and the J gene lost 7 bases, with 18 bases spanning the gap. The CDR3 length is 14 residues. The DNA for the CDR3 is TGTGCCAGCAGCCCCTGGTCCGGCGCGGCTGAGCAGTACTTC. Translation gives CASSPWSGAAEQYF. Full variable domain (remainder filled in from reference TRBV11-2 and TRBJ2-7): EAGVAQSPRYKIIEKRQSVAFWCNPISGHATLYWYQQILGQGPKLLIQFQNNGVVDDSQLPKDRFSAERLKGVDSTLKIQPAKLEDSAVYLCASSPWSGAAEQYFGPGTRLTVT.

This clonotype appeared many times. The J gene is TRBJ2-5, the V gene TRBV2; 7 bases are a match to TRBD1. Per germline, CDR1 SNHLY and CDR2 FYNNEI. The CDR3 length is 13 residues. V lost 7 bases, J lost 2 bases, and 4 bases stayed unmatched. This CDR3 is CASTGRGQETQYF. DNA for the CDR3: TGTGCCAGCACGGGCAGGGGGCAAGAGACCCAGTACTTC.

This clonotype was counted between two and nine times. The chain links TRBV6-1 to TRBJ1-1, with 9 bases that match TRBD1. The CDR3 loop spans 14 amino acids. J was trimmed by 6 bases and V by 6 bases; bases with no gene match: 8. The germline gives CDR1 MNHNS, CDR2 SASEGT. The CDR3 DNA reads TGTGCCAGCAGGAACAGGGGGCGAGTGCCTGAAGCTTTCTTT. Amino acid sequence: CASRNRGRVPEAFF.

This clonotype was counted a few times. The chain combines TRBV6-2 or TRBV6-3 with TRBJ2-7, with D perhaps being TRBD1 or TRBD2 (5 bases each). This CDR3 contains 14 residues. CDR1 and CDR2 from the germline V gene are MNHEY and SVGEGT. Trimming shortened V by 2 bases and J by 6 bases, and 14 bases separated the two germline ends. DNA for the CDR3: TGTGCCAGCAGTTACACCGGACTCCAGGGCGAGCAGTACTTC. It encodes CASSYTGLQGEQYF.

The chain employs TRBV30 and TRBJ2-3, with D tentatively TRBD2 (5 bases). The CDR3 sequence is 17 residues long. Trimming stripped 0 bases from V and 2 bases from J, with 18 bases between. CDR1 and CDR2 from the germline V gene are GTSNPN and SVGIG (reference sequence). CDR3: CAWSVRDLGQFTDTQYF. The DNA for the CDR3 is TGTGCCTGGAGTGTACGGGATCTGGGCCAATTCACAGATACGCAGTATTTT.

This clonotype showed up many times. The J gene is TRBJ2-2, the V gene TRBV6-1; TRBD1 is a possible D gene (6 bases). Germline values: CDR1 MNHNS, CDR2 SASEGT. The length of the CDR3 is 15 residues. V was shortened by 6 bases and J by 12 bases, with 23 bases between the two germline ends. CDR3 region: CASRRPGHATGKLFF. DNA for the CDR3: TGTGCCAGCAGACGCCCAGGACACGCCACAGGGAAGCTGTTTTTT.

J is TRBJ1-6 and V is TRBV13; maybe TRBD1 (5 bases). V shed 3 bases and J shed 5 bases, with 8 bases lying between them. Germline V gene lookup returns CDR1 PRHDT and CDR2 FYEKMQ (reference sequence). The CDR3 covers 14 residues. CDR3 sequence (DNA): TGTGCCAGCAGCTTGAGGGGAAATAATTCACCCCTCCACTTT. Residues: CASSLRGNNSPLHF.